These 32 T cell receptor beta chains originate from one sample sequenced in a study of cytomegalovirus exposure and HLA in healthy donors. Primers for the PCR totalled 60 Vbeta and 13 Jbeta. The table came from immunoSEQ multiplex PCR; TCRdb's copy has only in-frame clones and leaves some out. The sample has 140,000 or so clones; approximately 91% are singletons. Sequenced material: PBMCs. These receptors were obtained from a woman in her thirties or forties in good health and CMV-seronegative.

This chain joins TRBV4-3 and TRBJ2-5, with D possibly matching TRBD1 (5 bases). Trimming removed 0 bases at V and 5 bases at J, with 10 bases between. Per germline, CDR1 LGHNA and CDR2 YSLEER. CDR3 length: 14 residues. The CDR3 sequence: CASSQDQPGETQYF. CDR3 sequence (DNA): TGCGCCAGCAGCCAAGATCAGCCAGGGGAGACCCAGTACTTC.

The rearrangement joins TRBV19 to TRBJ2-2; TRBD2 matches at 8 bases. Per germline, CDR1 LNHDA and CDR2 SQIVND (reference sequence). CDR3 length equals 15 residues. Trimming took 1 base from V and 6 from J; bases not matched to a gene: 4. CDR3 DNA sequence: TGTGCCAGTAGTATAGGGACTAGCTTCGCCGGGGAGCTGTTTTTT. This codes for CASSIGTSFAGELFF.

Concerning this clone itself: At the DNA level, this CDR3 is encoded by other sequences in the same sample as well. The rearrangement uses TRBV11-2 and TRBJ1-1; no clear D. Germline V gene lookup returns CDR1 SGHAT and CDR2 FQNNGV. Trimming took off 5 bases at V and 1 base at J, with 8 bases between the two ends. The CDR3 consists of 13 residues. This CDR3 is CASSLRENTEAFF. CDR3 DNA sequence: TGTGCCAGCAGCCTGAGAGAGAACACTGAAGCTTTCTTT.

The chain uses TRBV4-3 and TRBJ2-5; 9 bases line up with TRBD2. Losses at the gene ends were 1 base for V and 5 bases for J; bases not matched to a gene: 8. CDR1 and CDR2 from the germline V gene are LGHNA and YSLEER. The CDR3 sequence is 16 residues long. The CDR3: CASSQGVLAGLETQYF. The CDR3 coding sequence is TGCGCCAGCAGCCAAGGGGTGCTAGCGGGGCTGGAGACCCAGTACTTC.

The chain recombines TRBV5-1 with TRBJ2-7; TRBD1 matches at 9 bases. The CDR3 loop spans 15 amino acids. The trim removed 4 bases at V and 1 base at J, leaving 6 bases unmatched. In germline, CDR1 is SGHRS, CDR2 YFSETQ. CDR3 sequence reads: CASSETGGRSYEQYF. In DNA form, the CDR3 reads TGCGCCAGCAGCGAAACAGGGGGCAGGTCCTACGAGCAGTACTTC.

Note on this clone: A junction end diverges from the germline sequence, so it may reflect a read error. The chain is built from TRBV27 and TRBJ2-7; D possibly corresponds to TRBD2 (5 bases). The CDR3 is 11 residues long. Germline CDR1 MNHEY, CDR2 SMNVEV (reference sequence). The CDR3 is CASSSTPGSDF. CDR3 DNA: TGTGCCAGCAGTAGCACCCCGGGGTCGGACTTC.

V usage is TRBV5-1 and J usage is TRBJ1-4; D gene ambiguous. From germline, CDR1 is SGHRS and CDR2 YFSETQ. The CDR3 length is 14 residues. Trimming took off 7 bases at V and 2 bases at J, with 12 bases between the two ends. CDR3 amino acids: CASASEGTNEKLFF. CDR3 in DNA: TGCGCCAGCGCCTCGGAGGGTACTAATGAAAAACTGTTTTTT.

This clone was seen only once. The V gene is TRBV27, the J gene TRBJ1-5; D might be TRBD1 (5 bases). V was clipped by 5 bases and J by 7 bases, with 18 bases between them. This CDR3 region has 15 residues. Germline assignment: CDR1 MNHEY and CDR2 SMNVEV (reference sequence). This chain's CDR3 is CASSPGGSTGQPQHF. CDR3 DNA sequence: TGTGCCAGCAGTCCTGGGGGGAGCACGGGACAGCCCCAGCATTTT.

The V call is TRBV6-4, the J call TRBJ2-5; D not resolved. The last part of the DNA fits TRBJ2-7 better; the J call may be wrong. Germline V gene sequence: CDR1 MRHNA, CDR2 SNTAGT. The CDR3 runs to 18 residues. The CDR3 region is CASSCPPRLPLDSYEQYF. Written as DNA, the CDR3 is TGTGCCAGCAGTTGTCCGCCGCGGTTGCCCCTAGATTCCTACGAGCAGTACTTC.

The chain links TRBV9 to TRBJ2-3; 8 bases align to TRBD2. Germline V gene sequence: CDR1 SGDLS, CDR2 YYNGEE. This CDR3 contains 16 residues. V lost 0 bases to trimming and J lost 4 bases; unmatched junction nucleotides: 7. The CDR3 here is CASSVVASGFPDTQYF. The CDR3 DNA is TGTGCCAGCAGCGTAGTGGCTAGCGGGTTCCCAGATACGCAGTATTTT.

The CDR3 protein is CAISETSGFADTQYF. The CDR3 DNA sequence: TGTGCCATCAGTGAGACTAGCGGGTTTGCAGATACGCAGTATTTT. The rearrangement uses TRBV10-3 and TRBJ2-3; 9 positions agree with TRBD2. The V gene's germline CDR1 is ENHRY and CDR2 SYGVKD. This CDR3 has 15 amino acids. Trimming at V came to 2 bases and at J to 4 bases, leaving 4 bases not matched to a gene.

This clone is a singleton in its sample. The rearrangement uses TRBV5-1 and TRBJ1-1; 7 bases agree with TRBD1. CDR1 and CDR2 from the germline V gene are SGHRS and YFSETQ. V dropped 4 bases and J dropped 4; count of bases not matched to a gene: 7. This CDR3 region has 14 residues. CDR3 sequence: CASSATGWATEAFF. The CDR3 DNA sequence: TGCGCCAGCAGCGCGACAGGGTGGGCCACTGAAGCTTTCTTT.

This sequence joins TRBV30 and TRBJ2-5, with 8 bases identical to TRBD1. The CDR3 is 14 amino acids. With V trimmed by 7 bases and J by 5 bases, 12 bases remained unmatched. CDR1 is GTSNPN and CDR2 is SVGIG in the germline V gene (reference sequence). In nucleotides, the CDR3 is TGTGCCTCAACTCAGGGGGCGCCTGGGGAGACCCAGTACTTC. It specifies CASTQGAPGETQYF. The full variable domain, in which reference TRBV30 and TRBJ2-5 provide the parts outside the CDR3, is SQTIHQWPATLVQPVGSPLSLECTVEGTSNPNLYWYRQAAGRGLQLLFYSVGIGQISSEVPQNLSASRPQDRQFILSSKKLLLSDSGFYLCASTQGAPGETQYFGPGTRLLVL.

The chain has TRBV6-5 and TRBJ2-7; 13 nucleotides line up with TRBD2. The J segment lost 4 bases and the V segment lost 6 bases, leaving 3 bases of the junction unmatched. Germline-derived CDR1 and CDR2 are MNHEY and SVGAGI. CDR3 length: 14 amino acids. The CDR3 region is CASRTSGRGYEQYF. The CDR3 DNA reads TGTGCCAGCAGAACTAGCGGGAGGGGATACGAGCAGTACTTC.

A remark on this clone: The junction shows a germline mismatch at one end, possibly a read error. The CDR3: CSSSTLKETQYF. The CDR3 DNA is TGTTCCAGCAGCACCCTAAAAGAGACCCAGTACTTC. The genes are TRBV7-9 and TRBJ2-5; no reliable D call. The germline gives CDR1 SEHNR, CDR2 FQNEAQ (reference sequence). The CDR3 sequence is 12 residues long.

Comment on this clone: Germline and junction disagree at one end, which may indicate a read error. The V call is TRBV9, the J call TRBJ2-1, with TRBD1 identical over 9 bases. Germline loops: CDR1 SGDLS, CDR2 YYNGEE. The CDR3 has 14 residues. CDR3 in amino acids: CANSDGTGYNEQFF. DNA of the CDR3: TGTGCCAACAGCGATGGGACAGGGTACAATGAGCAGTTCTTC.

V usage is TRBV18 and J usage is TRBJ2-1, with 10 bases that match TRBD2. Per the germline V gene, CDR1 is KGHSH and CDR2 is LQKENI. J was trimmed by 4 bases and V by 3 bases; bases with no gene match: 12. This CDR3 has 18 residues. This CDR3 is CASSPRYFGTSDYNEQFF. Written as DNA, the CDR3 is TGTGCCAGCTCACCCCGTTACTTCGGGACTAGCGATTACAATGAGCAGTTCTTC.

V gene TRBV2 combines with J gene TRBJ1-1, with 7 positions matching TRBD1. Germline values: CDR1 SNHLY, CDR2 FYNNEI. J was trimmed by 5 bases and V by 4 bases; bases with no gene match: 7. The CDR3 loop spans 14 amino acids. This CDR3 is CASSVDRERTEAFF. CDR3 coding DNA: TGTGCCAGCAGTGTCGACAGGGAGAGGACTGAAGCTTTCTTT.

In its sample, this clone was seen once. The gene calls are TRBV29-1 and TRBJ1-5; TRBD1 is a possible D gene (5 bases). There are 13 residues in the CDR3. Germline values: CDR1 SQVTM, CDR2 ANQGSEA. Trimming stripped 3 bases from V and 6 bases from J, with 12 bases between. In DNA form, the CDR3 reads TGCAGCGTTGACCAGGGAATGGGTCAGCCCCAGCATTTT. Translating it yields CSVDQGMGQPQHF.

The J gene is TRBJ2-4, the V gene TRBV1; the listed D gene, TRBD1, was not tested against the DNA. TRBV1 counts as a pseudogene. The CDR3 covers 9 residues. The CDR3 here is CTSSQEAWF. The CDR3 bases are TGCACCAGCAGCCAAGAGGCTTGGTTC.

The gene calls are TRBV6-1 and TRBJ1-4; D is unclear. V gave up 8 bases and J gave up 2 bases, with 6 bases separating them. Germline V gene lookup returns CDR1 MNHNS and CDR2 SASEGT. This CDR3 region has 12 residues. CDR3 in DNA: TGTGCCAGCGACTCCACTAATGAAAAACTGTTTTTT. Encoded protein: CASDSTNEKLFF.

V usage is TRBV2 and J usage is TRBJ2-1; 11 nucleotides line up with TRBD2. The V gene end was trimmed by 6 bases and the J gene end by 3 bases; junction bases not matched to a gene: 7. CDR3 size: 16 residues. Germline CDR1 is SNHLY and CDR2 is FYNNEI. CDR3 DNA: TGTGCCAGCAGCGTGGGACTAGCGGTTAACTACAATGAGCAGTTCTTC. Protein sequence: CASSVGLAVNYNEQFF. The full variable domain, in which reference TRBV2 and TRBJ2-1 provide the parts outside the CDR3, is EPEVTQTPSHQVTQMGQEVILRCVPISNHLYFYWYRQILGQKVEFLVSFYNNEISEKSEIFDDQFSVERPDGSNFTLKIRSTKLEDSAMYFCASSVGLAVNYNEQFFGPGTRLTVL.

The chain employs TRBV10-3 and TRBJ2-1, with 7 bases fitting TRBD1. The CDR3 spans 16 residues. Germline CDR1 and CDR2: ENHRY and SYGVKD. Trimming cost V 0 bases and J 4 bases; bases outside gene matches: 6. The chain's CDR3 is CAISESARQGYNEQFF. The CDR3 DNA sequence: TGTGCCATCAGTGAGTCGGCCCGACAGGGATACAATGAGCAGTTCTTC.

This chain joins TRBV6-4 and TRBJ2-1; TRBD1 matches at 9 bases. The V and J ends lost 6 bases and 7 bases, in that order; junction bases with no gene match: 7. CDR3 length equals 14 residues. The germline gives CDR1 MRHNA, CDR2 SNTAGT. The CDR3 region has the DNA TGTGCCAGCAGGGCCGGGACAGGGAATAATGAGCAGTTCTTC. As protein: CASRAGTGNNEQFF.

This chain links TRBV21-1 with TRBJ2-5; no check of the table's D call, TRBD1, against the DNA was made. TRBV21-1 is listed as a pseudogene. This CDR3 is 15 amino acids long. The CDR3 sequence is CASSKRDRGQETQYF. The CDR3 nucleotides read TGTGCCAGCAGCAAACGGGACAGGGGGCAAGAGACCCAGTACTTC.

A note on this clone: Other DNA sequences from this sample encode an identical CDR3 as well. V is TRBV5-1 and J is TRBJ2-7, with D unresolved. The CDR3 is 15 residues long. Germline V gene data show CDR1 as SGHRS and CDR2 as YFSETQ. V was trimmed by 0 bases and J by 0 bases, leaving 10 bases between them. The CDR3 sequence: CASSLEAGSSYEQYF. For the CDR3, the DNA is TGCGCCAGCAGCTTGGAGGCAGGTTCCTCCTACGAGCAGTACTTC.

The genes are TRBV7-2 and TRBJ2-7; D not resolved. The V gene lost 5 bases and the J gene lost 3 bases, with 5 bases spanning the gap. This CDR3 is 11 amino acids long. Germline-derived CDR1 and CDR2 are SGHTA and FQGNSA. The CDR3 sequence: CASSAHYEQYF. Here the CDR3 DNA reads TGTGCCAGCAGCGCACACTACGAGCAGTACTTC.

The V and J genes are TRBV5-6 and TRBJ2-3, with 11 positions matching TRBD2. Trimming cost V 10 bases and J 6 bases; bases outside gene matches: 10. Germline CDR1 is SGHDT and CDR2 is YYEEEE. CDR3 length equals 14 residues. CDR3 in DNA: TGTGCCGGCGGAAGACTAGCGGGATCGGATACGCAGTATTTT. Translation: CAGGRLAGSDTQYF.

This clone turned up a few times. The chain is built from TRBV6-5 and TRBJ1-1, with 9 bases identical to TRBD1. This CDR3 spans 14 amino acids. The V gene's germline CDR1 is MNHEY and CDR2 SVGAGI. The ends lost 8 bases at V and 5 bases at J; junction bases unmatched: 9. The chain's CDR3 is CASGRRQGGTEAFF. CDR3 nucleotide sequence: TGTGCCAGCGGAAGGAGACAGGGGGGGACTGAAGCTTTCTTT.

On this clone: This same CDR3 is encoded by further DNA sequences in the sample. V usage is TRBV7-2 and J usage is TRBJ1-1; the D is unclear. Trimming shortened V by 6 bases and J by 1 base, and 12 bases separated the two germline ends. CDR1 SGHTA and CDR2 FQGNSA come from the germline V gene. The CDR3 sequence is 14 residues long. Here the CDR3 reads CASRGGGGNTEAFF. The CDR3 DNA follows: TGTGCCAGCAGGGGTGGTGGAGGGAACACTGAAGCTTTCTTT.

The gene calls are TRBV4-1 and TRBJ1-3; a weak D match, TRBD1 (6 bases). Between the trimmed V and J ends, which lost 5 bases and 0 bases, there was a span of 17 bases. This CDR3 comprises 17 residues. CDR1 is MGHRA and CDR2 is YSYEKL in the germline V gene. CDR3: CASSLTGGGVSGNTIYF. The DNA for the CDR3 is TGCGCCAGCAGCTTGACAGGCGGAGGAGTCTCTGGAAACACCATATATTTT.

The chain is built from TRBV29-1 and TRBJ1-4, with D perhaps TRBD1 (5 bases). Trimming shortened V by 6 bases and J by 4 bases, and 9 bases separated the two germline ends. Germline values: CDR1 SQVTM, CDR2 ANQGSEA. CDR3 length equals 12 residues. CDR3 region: CSVADSNEKLFF. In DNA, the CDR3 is TGCAGCGTCGCCGACAGTAATGAAAAACTGTTTTTT.